This section outlines one T cell receptor beta chain sequence together with its context. Antigen: not known. The CDR3 is 15 amino acids. The J segment lost 3 bases and the V segment lost 2 bases, leaving 5 bases of the junction unmatched. CDR1 is SGHAT, CDR2 FQNNGV, per germline. Clones were sequenced by immunoSEQ multiplex PCR, and TCRdb holds only the in-frame ones, with some missing. The table shows about 2.4 million clones, with approximately 93% occurring only once. This record belongs to a study of shared clonotypes between healthy human individuals. About the research overall: For every donor, three CD4 naive, three CD4 memory, two CD8 naive and one CD8 memory plates were used. Study-wide points: Among non-shared clonotypes, generation probabilities were lower than among those shared by all four donors.

This chain links TRBV11-2 with TRBJ2-7; TRBD2 agrees at 9 bases. Source material: naive CD4+ T cells from PBMCs. The subset was: CD45RA+ positively selected. This TCR was recovered from a man aged 18-30 years in good health. Some clones in this sample may be carry-over from other donors' samples. CDR3 DNA sequence: TGTGCCAGCAGCTTATCAGCGGGAGGACTCTACGAGCAGTACTTC. This gives the protein CASSLSAGGLYEQYF. Based on the CDR3 plus reference TRBV11-2 and TRBJ2-7, the full variable domain is EAGVAQSPRYKIIEKRQSVAFWCNPISGHATLYWYQQILGQGPKLLIQFQNNGVVDDSQLPKDRFSAERLKGVDSTLKIQPAKLEDSAVYLCASSLSAGGLYEQYFGPGTRLTVT.